A single sample gave rise to the 18 T cell receptor beta chains below, sequenced in a study of molecular identifiers for immune sequencing clone quantification. Each CDR3 protein is one row after TCRdb ran MiXCR on the PCR reads. The table records about 640,000 distinct CDR3 sequences, 20% of them present only once. Sequencing input: naive CD8+ T cells from blood, with Jurkat cell RNA spiked in. The subset is: FACS-sorted CD8+CD4-CCR7+CD45RA+ naive T cells. The receptors derive from a human donor in good health. Some libraries in this study had Jurkat cell RNA spiked in.

This clonotype occurred once. This CDR3 is CASSDRHSNEQFF. CDR3 DNA: TGTGCCAGCAGTGACCGTCACTCGAATGAGCAGTTCTTC. V gene TRBV25-1 combines with J gene TRBJ2-1; the D is unclear. Trimming left V 3 bases short and J 7 bases short, with 10 bases between. The germline V gene encodes CDR1 MGHDK and CDR2 SYGVNS. The CDR3 loop spans 13 amino acids.

This clonotype was seen repeatedly, ten times or more. The rearrangement links TRBV6-5 to TRBJ2-2, with D possibly matching TRBD2 (5 bases). Trimming shortened V by 4 bases and J by 3 bases, and 6 bases separated the two germline ends. Germline values: CDR1 MNHEY, CDR2 SVGAGI. CDR3 size: 13 residues. CDR3 bases: TGTGCCAGCAGTTTGCGGGACACCGGGGAGCTGTTTTTT. Protein: CASSLRDTGELFF.

This clonotype was seen at least ten times. The V and J genes are TRBV5-6 and TRBJ2-3, with 8 bases fitting TRBD2. V lost 0 bases, J lost 0 bases, and 3 bases stayed unmatched. Germline CDR1 and CDR2: SGHDT and YYEEEE. The CDR3 length is 16 residues. The chain's CDR3 is CASSLEAGASTDTQYF. The CDR3 region has the DNA TGTGCCAGCAGCTTGGAAGCGGGGGCAAGCACAGATACGCAGTATTTT.

At least ten counts were recorded for this clonotype. The chain joins TRBV7-2 to TRBJ2-7; D is unresolved. The length of the CDR3 is 15 residues. CDR1 and CDR2 (germline): SGHTA, FQGNSA. V lost 5 bases to trimming and J lost 0 bases, with 14 bases between them. The CDR3 DNA sequence: TGTGCCAGCAGCAGAAGTTCCATTTTCTCCTACGAGCAGTACTTC. Translation: CASSRSSIFSYEQYF. The full variable domain, rest sourced from reference TRBV7-2 and TRBJ2-7, is GAGVSQSPSNKVTEKGKDVELRCDPISGHTALYWYRQSLGQGLEFLIYFQGNSAPDKSGLPSDRFSAERTGGSVSTLTIQRTQQEDSAVYLCASSRSSIFSYEQYFGPGTRLTVT.

This clonotype was recorded a few times. The gene calls are TRBV12-3 or TRBV12-4 and TRBJ1-2, with 9 bases identical to TRBD1. With 5 bases clipped from V and 8 bases from J, the junction kept 15 bases outside the gene matches. This CDR3 contains 16 residues. The CDR3 coding sequence is TGTGCCAGCAGTCGATCGGTCCCGGGACAGGGTGAGGGCTACACCTTC. Amino acids: CASSRSVPGQGEGYTF.

This clonotype showed up many times. The chain uses TRBV12-3 or TRBV12-4 and TRBJ1-5; D gene ambiguous. Trimming took 5 bases from V and 7 from J, leaving 9 bases between them. The CDR3 totals 12 residues. In DNA, the CDR3 is TGTGCCAGCAGTCCGGCCCGACAGCCCCAGCATTTT. Protein sequence: CASSPARQPQHF.

Comment on this clonotype: With a much larger clone just one base away, this may be a read error. This rearrangement joins TRBV19 to TRBJ2-3; 7 positions match TRBD1. The better agreement between TRBJ1-5 and the DNA end casts doubt on the J call. CDR3 length: 13 amino acids. Germline V gene lookup returns CDR1 LNHDA and CDR2 SQIVND (reference sequence). The CDR3 coding sequence is TGTGCCAGTAGTGCAGGGGGGTCAGATACGCAGCATTTT. Encoded protein: CASSAGGSDTQHF.

The chain joins TRBV10-2 to TRBJ2-5; 7 positions agree with TRBD2. The CDR3 is 16 amino acids. V trimming: 9 bases; J trimming: 1 base; junction bases outside the gene matches: 14. Germline V lookup: CDR1 WSHSY, CDR2 SAAADI. CDR3: CARMLGRGGGQETQYF. The CDR3 DNA sequence: TGCGCCAGAATGTTGGGTCGTGGCGGGGGCCAAGAGACCCAGTACTTC.

In this sample, this clonotype turned up many times. V is TRBV4-1 and J is TRBJ1-2; TRBD1 matches 8 bases. From germline, CDR1 is MGHRA and CDR2 YSYEKL. V was clipped by 2 bases and J by 3 bases; unmatched bases: 2. This CDR3 is 14 amino acids long. The CDR3 sequence: CASSQLQGDYGYTF. The CDR3 DNA reads TGCGCCAGCAGCCAACTACAGGGGGACTATGGCTACACCTTC.

The rearrangement uses TRBV7-9 and TRBJ2-7, with D possibly TRBD1 on 5 matching bases. This CDR3 is 17 amino acids long. Germline V gene lookup returns CDR1 SEHNR and CDR2 FQNEAQ (reference sequence). Trimming took 3 bases from V and 4 from J, leaving 22 bases between them. CDR3 amino acids: CASSFAIRQGLGYEQYF. The DNA for the CDR3 is TGTGCCAGCAGCTTCGCGATACGGCAGGGCCTCGGGTACGAGCAGTACTTC.

This clonotype was picked up a small number of times. Likely a read error: the CDR3 ends without its conserved phenylalanine or tryptophan. This chain links TRBV7-2 with TRBJ2-7; TRBD1 is a possible D gene (6 bases). The germline V and J ends were trimmed by 5 bases and 7 bases, with 15 bases remaining between them. Germline V gene sequence: CDR1 SGHTA, CDR2 FQGNSA. This CDR3 spans 13 amino acids. The CDR3 spells CASSLWDTLEQYL. The CDR3 DNA sequence: TGTGCCAGCAGCCTATGGGACACTTTAGAGCAGTACCTC.

About this clonotype: The junction does not match germline at one end; this may be a read error. The chain recombines TRBV7-2 with TRBJ1-5; perhaps TRBD1 as D (6 bases). Germline CDR1 SGHTA, CDR2 FQGNSA. The CDR3 runs to 15 residues. CDR3 residues: CASGFWDMGNLPQHF. The CDR3, as DNA: TGTGCCAGCGGCTTCTGGGACATGGGAAATCTGCCCCAGCATTTT. Based on the CDR3 plus reference TRBV7-2 and TRBJ1-5, the full variable domain is GAGVSQSPSNKVTEKGKDVELRCDPISGHTALYWYRQSLGQGLEFLIYFQGNSAPDKSGLPSDRFSAERTGGSVSTLTIQRTQQEDSAVYLCASGFWDMGNLPQHFGDGTRLSIL.

As to this clonotype: An end of the junction does not agree with germline; a read error may underlie this. The genes are TRBV30 and TRBJ2-3; 8 bases are shared with TRBD2. Germline CDR1 and CDR2: GTSNPN and SVGIG (reference sequence). The CDR3 has 15 amino acids. CDR3 coding DNA: TGTGCCTGGACCGGGCCAGCGGGGGTAGCAGATACGCGGTATTTT. It specifies CAWTGPAGVADTRYF.

Notes on this clonotype: This may come from a read error, since a much larger clone is one base off. The V gene is TRBV7-9, the J gene TRBJ1-4; D is possibly TRBD1 (5 bases). The CDR3 sequence is 15 residues long. Germline CDR1 SEHNR, CDR2 FQNEAQ (reference sequence). The CDR3 here is CTSSLLGGANEKLFF. The CDR3 DNA sequence: TGTACCAGCAGCTTACTGGGGGGTGCTAATGAAAAACTGTTTTTT.

This clonotype appeared many times. The rearrangement uses TRBV4-3 and TRBJ2-5; 7 positions match TRBD1. Germline loops: CDR1 LGHNA, CDR2 YSLEER. The junction had 7 bases not matched to a gene; V was cut back by 0 bases and J by 3 bases. CDR3 length: 16 residues. The DNA of the CDR3 is TGCGCCAGCAGCCAAGAAGGGGGCCCCGTCAAAGAGACCCAGTACTTC. Its protein product is CASSQEGGPVKETQYF.

This clonotype turned up a few times. The rearrangement uses TRBV3-1 and TRBJ2-1, with a possible D match to TRBD1 (5 bases). V was trimmed by 4 bases and J by 8 bases, leaving 12 bases between them. Germline loops: CDR1 LGHDT, CDR2 YNNKEL (reference sequence). The CDR3 has 13 residues. The CDR3 sequence is CASSLLEGDEQFF. The CDR3 bases are TGTGCCAGCAGCCTGTTAGAAGGGGATGAGCAGTTCTTC.

In the case of this clonotype: This clone may be a read error of a much larger clone one base away. The CDR3 does not close with the conserved phenylalanine or tryptophan, likely indicating a read error. The chain uses TRBV4-2 and TRBJ2-7, with TRBD2 matching 9 bases. V shed 0 bases, J shed 3 bases, and the junction held 9 bases outside the gene matches. The CDR3 runs 17 residues. Germline CDR1 LGHNA, CDR2 YNFKEQ. The DNA for the CDR3 is TGTGCCAGCAGCCAAGAGTTTCCAGCGGGAGGTGTCTACGAGCAGTACCTC. This encodes CASSQEFPAGGVYEQYL.

This clonotype was picked up a small number of times. A much larger clone sits a single nucleotide away, making a read error possible. The rearrangement joins TRBV7-9 to TRBJ2-7; D remains ambiguous. V was cut by 7 bases and J by 8 bases, with 21 bases left in between. The CDR3 spans 14 residues. Germline loops: CDR1 SEHNR, CDR2 FQNEAQ (reference sequence). In nucleotides, the CDR3 is TGTGCCAGCACCTCGACGGAGTCTGAGTACAAGCAGTACTTC. Its protein product is CASTSTESEYKQYF.